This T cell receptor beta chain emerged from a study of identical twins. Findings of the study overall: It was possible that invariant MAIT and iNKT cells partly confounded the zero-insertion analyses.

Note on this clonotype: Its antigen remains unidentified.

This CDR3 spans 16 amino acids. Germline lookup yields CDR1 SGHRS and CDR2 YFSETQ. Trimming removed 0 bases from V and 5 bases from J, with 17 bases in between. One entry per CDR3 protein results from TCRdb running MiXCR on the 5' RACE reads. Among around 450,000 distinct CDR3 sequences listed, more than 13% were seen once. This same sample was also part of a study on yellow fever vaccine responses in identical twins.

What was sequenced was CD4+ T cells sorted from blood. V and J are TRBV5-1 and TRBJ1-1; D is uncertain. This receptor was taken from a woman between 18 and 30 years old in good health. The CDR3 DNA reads TGCGCCAGCAGCTTGGAAGGCGGCAGCCAAGGAACTGAAGCTTTCTTT. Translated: CASSLEGGSQGTEAFF.